The clone carrying this TCR beta chain has only a few counts. This CDR3 spans 14 amino acids. Trimming removed 3 bases from V and 2 bases from J, with 10 bases in between. Per germline, CDR1 MDHEN and CDR2 SYDVKM. This sample was taken from a study of blood T cells in healthy people across ages. For the second PCR, which ran for roughly 6 to 12 cycles, a sample-barcoded 5' primer and a J-beta primer mix were used. TCRdb itself ran the 5' RACE reads through MiXCR, one entry per CDR3 protein. The table lists some 890,000 distinct CDR3 sequences, about 29% of them singletons, with 9.5% to 13% in the top ten. The same data also contributed to another study, on T cells of mothers and their children.

V is TRBV28 and J is TRBJ1-2; perhaps TRBD1 as D (6 bases). The TCR was taken from a woman between 40 and 55 years old in good health. What was sequenced was blood. In DNA, the CDR3 is TGTGCCAGCAGTTTTCCAGGGGACAACTATGGCTACACCTTC. Amino acids: CASSFPGDNYGYTF.